This TCR beta chain was profiled in a study of PD-L1 blockade in urothelial cancer. TCRdb keeps only in-frame clones here, not all; method: immunoSEQ multiplex PCR. The table shows tens of thousands of clones, with 90% occurring only once. The time point: pretreatment peripheral blood. The V gene lost 1 base and the J gene lost 0 bases, with 4 bases spanning the gap. CDR3 length: 13 residues. From germline, CDR1 is GTSNPN and CDR2 SVGIG (reference sequence). This clone occurred once. At the DNA level, this CDR3 is encoded by other sequences in the same sample as well. The chain couples TRBV30 to TRBJ1-5, with D unclear. This receptor was identified in a man aged 55 to 69 with urothelial cancer. Sequencing used PBMCs, obtained around atezolizumab (anti-PD-L1) treatment. The CDR3 DNA follows: TGTGCCTGGAGTGCGAGTAGCAATCAGCCCCAGCATTTT. Translating gives CAWSASSNQPQHF. Supplemented by reference TRBV30 and TRBJ1-5, the full variable domain reads SQTIHQWPATLVQPVGSPLSLECTVEGTSNPNLYWYRQAAGRGLQLLFYSVGIGQISSEVPQNLSASRPQDRQFILSSKKLLLSDSGFYLCAWSASSNQPQHFGDGTRLSIL.